This T cell receptor beta chain derives from a study of blood T cell repertoires in COVID-19. Turning to the study itself: Collection of acute and convalescent COVID-19 samples took place in the United States, Italy and Spain.

The CDR3 runs to 13 residues. The V segment lost 4 bases and the J segment 7 bases; nucleotides outside the gene matches: 2. Germline lookup yields CDR1 MRHNA and CDR2 SNTAGT. Per the study methods: For nucleated cells, counts were estimated from reference gene primer amplification. Libraries were prepared by immunoSEQ multiplex PCR; TCRdb keeps only in-frame clonotypes and omits some of them. V, J and clone size reflect that table, while D and trimming were determined from the DNA. The repertoire has about 220,000 clones, more than 75% of them found once; the top ten carry over 1.5%. What was sequenced was peripheral blood. The receptor was isolated from a man aged 40-50 years with active or convalescent COVID-19. The chain employs TRBV6-4 and TRBJ1-1; 11 nucleotides line up with TRBD1. The CDR3 region is CASSADRGLEAFF. The CDR3 DNA reads as TGTGCCAGCAGTGCGGACAGGGGGCTTGAAGCTTTCTTT.